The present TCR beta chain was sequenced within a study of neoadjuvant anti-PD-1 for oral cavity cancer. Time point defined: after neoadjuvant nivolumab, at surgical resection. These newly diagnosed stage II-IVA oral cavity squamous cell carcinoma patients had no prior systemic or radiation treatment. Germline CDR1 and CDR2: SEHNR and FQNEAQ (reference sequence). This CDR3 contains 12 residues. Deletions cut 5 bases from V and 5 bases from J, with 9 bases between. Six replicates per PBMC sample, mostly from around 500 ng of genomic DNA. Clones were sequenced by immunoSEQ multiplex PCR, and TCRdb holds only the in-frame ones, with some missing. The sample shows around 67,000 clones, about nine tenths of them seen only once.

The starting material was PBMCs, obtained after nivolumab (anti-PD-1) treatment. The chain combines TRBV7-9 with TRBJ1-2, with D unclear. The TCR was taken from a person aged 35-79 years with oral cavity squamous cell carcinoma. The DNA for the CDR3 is TGTGCCAGCAGCCTTAGGGAGTATGGCTACACCTTC. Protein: CASSLREYGYTF.